These 3 T cell receptor beta chains originate from one sample sequenced in a study of OX40 agonist ivuxolimab in advanced cancers. Clones were read by immunoSEQ multiplex PCR, and TCRdb kept only the in-frame ones, dropping some. The table shows fewer than 70,000 clones, with around 85% occurring only once. The specimen comprised CD4+ or CD8+ T cells sorted from blood, sampled in a trial of the OX40 agonist ivuxolimab. These receptors originate from an adult with an advanced solid tumor such as melanoma, head and neck, liver or kidney cancer.

The J gene is TRBJ2-1, the V gene TRBV18; unclear D gene. CDR3 length equals 13 residues. V was pared by 6 bases and J by 6 bases, with 12 bases between. Germline V gene sequence: CDR1 KGHSH, CDR2 LQKENI. CDR3 loop: CASSLRQPNEQFF. For the CDR3, the DNA is TGTGCCAGCTCTCTGAGGCAGCCCAATGAGCAGTTCTTC. The full variable domain, its missing parts supplied by reference TRBV18 and TRBJ2-1, is NAGVMQNPRHLVRRRGQEARLRCSPMKGHSHVYWYRQLPEEGLKFMVYLQKENIIDESGMPKERFSAEFPKEGPSILRIQQVVRGDSAAYFCASSLRQPNEQFFGPGTRLTVL.

This chain links TRBV7-2 with TRBJ1-5; D uncertain. This CDR3 is 15 amino acids long. Germline-derived CDR1 and CDR2 are SGHTA and FQGNSA. V lost 5 bases and J 4 bases, leaving 15 bases between the germline ends. CDR3 sequence: CASSQEFSRNQPQHF. DNA of the CDR3: TGTGCCAGCAGCCAAGAATTCAGCAGAAATCAGCCCCAGCATTTT.

CDR3 loop: CSTGGLLNTEAFF. CDR3 bases: TGCAGCACGGGAGGACTCCTGAACACTGAAGCTTTCTTT. The chain couples TRBV29-1 to TRBJ1-1, with D unclear. The germline CDR1 and CDR2 sequences are SQVTM and ANQGSEA. The V end lost 8 bases, the J end lost 0 bases, and 13 bases lay between the germline ends. The CDR3 is 13 amino acids.